The source of this T cell receptor beta chain is a study of T-cell memory formation after mild COVID-19. This clonotype has just a few counts. Its antigen remains unknown. TCRdb itself ran the 5' RACE reads through MiXCR, one entry per CDR3 protein. Among under 400,000 distinct CDR3 sequences listed, 28% were seen once. Study-wide results and limits: Clones that shrank (day 15 to 85) were balanced CD4/CD8, whereas later expanders leaned CD4+.

CDR3 size: 16 residues. Looked up from germline, CDR1 is SGHDT and CDR2 is YYEEEE. Trimming pared 2 bases from V and 0 bases from J, leaving 14 bases between. What was sequenced was PBMCs or a T cell subset sorted from them (not recorded which). The chain links TRBV5-6 to TRBJ1-1; no clear D. The receptor was isolated from an adult woman who had mild COVID-19 (a few samples of this study predate the infection). Cell type and time point are not known. The CDR3: CASSFGPEHLNTEAFF. The CDR3 DNA is TGTGCCAGCAGCTTCGGACCAGAACACCTGAACACTGAAGCTTTCTTT. Complete variable domain (other parts from reference TRBV5-6 and TRBJ1-1): DAGVTQSPTHLIKTRGQQVTLRCSPKSGHDTVSWYQQALGQGPQFIFQYYEEEERQRGNFPDRFSGHQFPNYSSELNVNALLLGDSALYLCASSFGPEHLNTEAFFGQGTRLTVV.